Given below is one T cell receptor (beta chain) in context. What it binds is not known. Assay used: immunoSEQ multiplex PCR; TCRdb lists only in-frame clones, some missing. Among about 700,000 clones, 92% were seen once, and the ten largest hold about a quarter. This entry comes from a study of shared clonotypes between healthy human individuals. The study's findings and limits: Sharing across a handful of donors was seen in around 5% of naive CD4 clonotypes.

Naive CD8 populations comprised CD45RO-negative cells positively selected for CCR7, excluding terminally differentiated effector memory CD45RA+ cells. This CDR3 is 16 amino acids long. Germline V gene data show CDR1 as SGHAT and CDR2 as FQNNGV. Trimming left V 4 bases short and J 0 bases short, with 12 bases between. Input material: naive CD8+ T cells sorted from blood. The receptor was isolated from a man aged 25-45 years in good health. V and J are TRBV11-2 and TRBJ2-2; D tentatively fits TRBD1 or TRBD2 (5 bases each). DNA of the CDR3: TGTGCCAGCAGCTCTGGGACGTTAGCGAACACCGGGGAGCTGTTTTTT. Translating gives CASSSGTLANTGELFF.